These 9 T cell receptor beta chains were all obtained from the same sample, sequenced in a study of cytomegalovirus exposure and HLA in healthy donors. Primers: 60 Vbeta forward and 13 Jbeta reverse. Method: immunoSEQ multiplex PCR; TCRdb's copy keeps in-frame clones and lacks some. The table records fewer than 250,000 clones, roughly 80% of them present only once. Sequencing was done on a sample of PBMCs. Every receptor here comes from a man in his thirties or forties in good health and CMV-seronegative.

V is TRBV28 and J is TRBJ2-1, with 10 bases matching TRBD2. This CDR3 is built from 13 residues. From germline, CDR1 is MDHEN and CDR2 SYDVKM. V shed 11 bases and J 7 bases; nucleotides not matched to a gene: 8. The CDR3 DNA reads TGTGCCGCTCGTAGCGGGGGGAGGAATGAGCAGTTCTTC. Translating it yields CAARSGGRNEQFF.

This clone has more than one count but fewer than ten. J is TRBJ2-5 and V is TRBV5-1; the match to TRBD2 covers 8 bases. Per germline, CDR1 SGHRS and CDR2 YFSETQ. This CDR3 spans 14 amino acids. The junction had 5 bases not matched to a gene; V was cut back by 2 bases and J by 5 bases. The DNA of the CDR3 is TGCGCCAGCAGCTTCCGTGGCGGGGGGGAGACCCAGTACTTC. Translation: CASSFRGGGETQYF.

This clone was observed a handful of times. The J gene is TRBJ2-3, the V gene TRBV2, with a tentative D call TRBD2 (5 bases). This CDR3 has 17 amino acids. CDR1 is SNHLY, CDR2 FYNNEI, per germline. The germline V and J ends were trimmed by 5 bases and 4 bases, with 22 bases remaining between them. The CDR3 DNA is TGTGCCAGCAGTCCCCTAACTAGGAGTTTTATCGCAGATACGCAGTATTTT. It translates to CASSPLTRSFIADTQYF.

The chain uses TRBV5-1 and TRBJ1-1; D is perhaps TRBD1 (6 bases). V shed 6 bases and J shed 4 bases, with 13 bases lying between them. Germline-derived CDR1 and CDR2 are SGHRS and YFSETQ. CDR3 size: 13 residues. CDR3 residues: CASTIETGTEAFF. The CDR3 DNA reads TGCGCCAGCACCATAGAGACAGGCACTGAAGCTTTCTTT.

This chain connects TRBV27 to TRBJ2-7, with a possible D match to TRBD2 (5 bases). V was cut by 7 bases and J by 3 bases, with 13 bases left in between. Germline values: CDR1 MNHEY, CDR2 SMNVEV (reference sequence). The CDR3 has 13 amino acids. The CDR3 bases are TGTGCCAGCACCTACGCCGAGGGCTACGAGCAGTACTTC. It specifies CASTYAEGYEQYF.

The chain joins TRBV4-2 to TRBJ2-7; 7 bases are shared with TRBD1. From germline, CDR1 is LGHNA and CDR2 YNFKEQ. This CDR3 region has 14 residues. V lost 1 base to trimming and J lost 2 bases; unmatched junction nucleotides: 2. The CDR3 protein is CASSQGDSTYEQYF. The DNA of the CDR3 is TGTGCCAGCAGCCAAGGGGACAGCACCTACGAGCAGTACTTC.

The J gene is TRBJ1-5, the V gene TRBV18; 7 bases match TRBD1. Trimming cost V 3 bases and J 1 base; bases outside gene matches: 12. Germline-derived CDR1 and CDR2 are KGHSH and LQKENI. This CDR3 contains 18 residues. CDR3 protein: CASSPYRKPGQSNQPQHF. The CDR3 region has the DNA TGTGCCAGCTCACCCTACCGGAAACCGGGACAGAGCAATCAGCCCCAGCATTTT.

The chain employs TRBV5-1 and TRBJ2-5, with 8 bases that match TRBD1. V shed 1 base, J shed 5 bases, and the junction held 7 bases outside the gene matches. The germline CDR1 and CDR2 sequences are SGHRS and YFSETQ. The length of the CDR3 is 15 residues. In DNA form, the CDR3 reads TGCGCCAGCAGCTTGAGAGGACAGGGCAAGGAGACCCAGTACTTC. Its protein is CASSLRGQGKETQYF.

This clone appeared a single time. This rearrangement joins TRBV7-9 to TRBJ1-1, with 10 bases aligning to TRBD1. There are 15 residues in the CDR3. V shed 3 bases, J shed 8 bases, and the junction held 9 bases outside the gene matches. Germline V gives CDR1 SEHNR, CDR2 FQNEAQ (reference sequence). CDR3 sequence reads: CASSLTGGNAGEAFF. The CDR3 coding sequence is TGTGCCAGCAGCTTGACAGGGGGCAACGCCGGCGAAGCTTTCTTT.